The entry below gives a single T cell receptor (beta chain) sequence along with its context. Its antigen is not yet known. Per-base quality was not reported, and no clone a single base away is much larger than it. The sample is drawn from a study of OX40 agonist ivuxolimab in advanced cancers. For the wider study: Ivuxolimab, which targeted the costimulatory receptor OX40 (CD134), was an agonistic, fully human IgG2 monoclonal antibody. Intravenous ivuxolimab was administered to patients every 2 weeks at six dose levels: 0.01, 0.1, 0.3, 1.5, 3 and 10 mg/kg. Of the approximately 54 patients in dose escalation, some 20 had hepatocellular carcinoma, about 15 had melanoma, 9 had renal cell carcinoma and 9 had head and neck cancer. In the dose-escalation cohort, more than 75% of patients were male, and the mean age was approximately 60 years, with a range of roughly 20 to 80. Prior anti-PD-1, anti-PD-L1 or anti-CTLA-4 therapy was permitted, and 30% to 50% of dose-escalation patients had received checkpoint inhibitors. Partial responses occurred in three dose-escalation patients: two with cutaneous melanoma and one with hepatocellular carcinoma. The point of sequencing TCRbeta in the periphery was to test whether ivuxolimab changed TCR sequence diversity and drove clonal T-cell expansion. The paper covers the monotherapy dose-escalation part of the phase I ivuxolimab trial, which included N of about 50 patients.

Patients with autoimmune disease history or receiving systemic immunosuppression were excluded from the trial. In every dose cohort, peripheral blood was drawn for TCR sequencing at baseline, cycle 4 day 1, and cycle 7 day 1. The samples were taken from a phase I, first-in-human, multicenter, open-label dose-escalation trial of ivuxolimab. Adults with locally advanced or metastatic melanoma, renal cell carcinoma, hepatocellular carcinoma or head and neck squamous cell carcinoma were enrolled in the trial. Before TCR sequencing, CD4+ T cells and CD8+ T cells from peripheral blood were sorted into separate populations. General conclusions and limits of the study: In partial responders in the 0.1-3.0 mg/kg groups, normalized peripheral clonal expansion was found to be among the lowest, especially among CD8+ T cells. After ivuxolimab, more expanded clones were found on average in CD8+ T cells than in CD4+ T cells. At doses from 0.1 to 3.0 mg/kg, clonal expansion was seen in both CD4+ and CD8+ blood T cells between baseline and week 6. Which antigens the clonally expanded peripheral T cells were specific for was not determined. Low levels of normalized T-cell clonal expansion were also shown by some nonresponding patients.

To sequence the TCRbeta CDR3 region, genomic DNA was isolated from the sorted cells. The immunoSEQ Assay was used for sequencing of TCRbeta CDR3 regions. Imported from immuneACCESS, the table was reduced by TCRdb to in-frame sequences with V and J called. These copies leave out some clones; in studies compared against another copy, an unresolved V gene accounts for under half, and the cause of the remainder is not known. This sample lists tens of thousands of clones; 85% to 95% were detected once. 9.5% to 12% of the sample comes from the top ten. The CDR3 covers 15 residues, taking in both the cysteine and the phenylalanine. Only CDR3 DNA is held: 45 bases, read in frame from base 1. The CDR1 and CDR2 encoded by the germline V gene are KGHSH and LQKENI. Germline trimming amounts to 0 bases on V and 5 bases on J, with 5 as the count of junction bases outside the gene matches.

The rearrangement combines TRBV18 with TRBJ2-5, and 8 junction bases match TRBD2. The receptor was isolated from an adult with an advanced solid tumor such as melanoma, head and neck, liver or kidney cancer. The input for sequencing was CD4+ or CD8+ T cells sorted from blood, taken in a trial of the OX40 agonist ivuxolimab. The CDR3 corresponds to CASSPPPGLEETQYF. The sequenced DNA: TGTGCCAGCTCACCACCCCCGGGACTAGAGGAGACCCAGTACTTC.